One sample yielded the 10 T cell receptor beta chains listed below, sequenced in a study of blood T cell repertoires in COVID-19. Repertoires were generated with immunoSEQ multiplex PCR, while TCRdb's copy carries only in-frame clones and drops some. The sample has nearly 250,000 clones; roughly 88% are singletons. The sequenced material came from peripheral blood. The source of these receptors is a woman of 80 years or more with COVID-19, enrolled during active disease.

V gene TRBV10-2 combines with J gene TRBJ2-5; 9 bases line up with TRBD1. The CDR3 extends over 14 amino acids. From germline, CDR1 is WSHSY and CDR2 SAAADI. J was trimmed by 1 base and V by 8 bases; bases with no gene match: 5. The DNA for the CDR3 is TGCGCCAGCCGCGGGACAGGGATCCAAGAGACCCAGTACTTC. The encoded protein is CASRGTGIQETQYF.

The rearrangement joins TRBV29-1 to TRBJ2-3; D remains unclear. The CDR3 length is 12 residues. The V end was cut by 0 bases, the J end by 5 bases, with 6 bases between. The germline V gene has CDR1 SQVTM and CDR2 ANQGSEA. As DNA, the CDR3 is TGCAGCGTTGAAGATAACAGAGATACGCAGTATTTT. Protein sequence: CSVEDNRDTQYF.

The chain carries TRBV18 and TRBJ1-3; 8 bases align to TRBD1. There are 16 residues in the CDR3. The germline V gene has CDR1 KGHSH and CDR2 LQKENI. V lost 6 bases to trimming and J lost 0 bases; unmatched junction nucleotides: 7. The CDR3 bases are TGTGCCAGCTCTTCGGACAGGGCCCTCTCTGGAAACACCATATATTTT. Amino acids: CASSSDRALSGNTIYF.

The genes are TRBV19 and TRBJ2-3, with a weak D call TRBD2 (6 bases). V lost 6 bases and J 14 bases, leaving 21 bases between the germline ends. Per germline, CDR1 LNHDA and CDR2 SQIVND (reference sequence). The CDR3 has 13 residues. The CDR3 spells CASREGSSPLVYF. In DNA, the CDR3 is TGTGCCAGTAGGGAGGGATCATCGCCCCTAGTGTATTTT.

This sequence joins TRBV7-2 and TRBJ1-2, with D perhaps TRBD1 (5 bases). Trimming cost V 4 bases and J 10 bases, with 19 bases left between them. CDR3 length: 14 amino acids. Germline V gene lookup returns CDR1 SGHTA and CDR2 FQGNSA. This CDR3 is CASSSQEGRGYYTF. The CDR3 DNA is TGTGCCAGCAGCTCCCAGGAGGGACGGGGATACTACACCTTC.

Details on this clone: Other DNA sequences from this sample encode an identical CDR3 as well. The V gene is TRBV3-1 (or the pseudogene TRBV3-2), the J gene TRBJ2-5; no firm D call. Germline V gives CDR1 LGHDT, CDR2 YNNKEL (reference sequence). This CDR3 spans 12 amino acids. Deletions cut 1 base from V and 5 bases from J, with 5 bases between. The CDR3 loop is CASSQVVETQYF. Written as DNA, the CDR3 is TGTGCCAGCAGCCAAGTCGTGGAGACCCAGTACTTC.

The J gene is TRBJ1-6, the V gene TRBV28, with TRBD1 matching 7 bases. CDR3 length equals 18 residues. V shed 5 bases, J shed 0 bases, and the junction held 10 bases outside the gene matches. The germline V gene has CDR1 MDHEN and CDR2 SYDVKM. The CDR3, as DNA: TGTGCCAGCAGTCGGACAGGCCTTATGAGCTCCTATAATTCACCCCTCCACTTT. This encodes CASSRTGLMSSYNSPLHF.

The rearrangement links TRBV10-3 to TRBJ1-4; D remains ambiguous. The CDR3 loop spans 13 amino acids. V lost 10 bases and J lost 3, with 12 bases in between. CDR1 ENHRY and CDR2 SYGVKD come from the germline V gene. This CDR3 is CATTWRANEKLFF. The CDR3 DNA sequence: TGTGCCACCACGTGGCGGGCTAATGAAAAACTGTTTTTT.

The chain is built from TRBV19 and TRBJ1-5, with 10 bases lining up with TRBD1. With 11 bases clipped from V and 0 bases from J, the junction kept 10 bases outside the gene matches. Germline assignment: CDR1 LNHDA and CDR2 SQIVND (reference sequence). This CDR3 comprises 16 residues. CDR3 bases: TGTGCCTCCTCCGACAGGGGGCTTCTTAGCAATCAGCCCCAGCATTTT. It specifies CASSDRGLLSNQPQHF.

This clone was found once. The genes are TRBV18 and TRBJ2-7; 10 bases map to TRBD1. Germline V gene data show CDR1 as KGHSH and CDR2 as LQKENI. The CDR3 runs to 14 residues. The ends lost 5 bases at V and 1 base at J; junction bases unmatched: 2. CDR3 in amino acids: CASSTGQGSYEQYV. The DNA of the CDR3 is TGTGCCAGCTCAACGGGACAGGGGTCCTACGAGCAGTACGTC.